A selection of T cell receptor beta chains follows, all from one sample in a study of cytomegalovirus exposure and HLA in healthy donors. TCRdb keeps only in-frame clones here, not all; method: immunoSEQ multiplex PCR. The sample records tens of thousands of clones, roughly 78% being singletons. Sequencing was done on a sample of PBMCs. These receptors all come from a male donor in good health and CMV-seropositive. Each CDR3 is given with its conserved first and last residue. The D gene is left open where the match is weak. Where a row states a size, it is once, few, many or the class of an expanded clone; other rows omit it.

d_call j_call v_call clone_size cdr3_nt cdr3_aa
. TRBJ2-7 TRBV27 . TGTGCCAGCAGTTCCTACGCCCTCTCCTACGAGCAGTACTTC CASSSYALSYEQYF
TRBD1 TRBJ1-5 TRBV9 . TGTGCCAGCAGCGCCGGACAGGGCGATCAGCCCCAGCATTTT CASSAGQGDQPQHF
TRBD1 TRBJ1-2 TRBV29-1 . TGCAGCGCCCCGGGACAGGGGACCCCGGGCTATGGCTACACCTTC CSAPGQGTPGYGYTF
. TRBJ2-1 TRBV5-4 . TGTGCCAGCAGCTTGACTAGTTCATTCGATGAGCAGTTCTTC CASSLTSSFDEQFF
TRBD1 TRBJ2-7 TRBV6-6 . TGTGCCAGCAGTTACTCCGGGACAGGGGAAGAGGGGTACTTC CASSYSGTGEEGYF
TRBD1 TRBJ1-2 TRBV19 . TGTGCCAGTAGTATAGCTCAACAGGGGGCCGGTGGCTACACCTTC CASSIAQQGAGGYTF
. TRBJ1-1 TRBV29-1 . TGCAGCCCTATTGGGGGGGGAACTGAAGCTTTCTTT CSPIGGGTEAFF
. TRBJ1-4 TRBV30 . TGTGCCTGGAGTGCTGGAGACAGGTTTAAAAGAAAACTGTTTTTT CAWSAGDRFKRKLFF
. TRBJ1-3 TRBV7-6 . TGTGCCAGCAGCTCGACAGCTGGAAACACCATATATTTT CASSSTAGNTIYF
. TRBJ2-5 TRBV27 . TGTGCCAGCAGTTCCAGCGGCCATCGACAGGTCCAAGAGACCCAGTACTTC CASSSSGHRQVQETQYF
. TRBJ2-2 TRBV5-1 . TGCGCCAGCAGCTTGGACCCGGTGGCCGGGGAGCTGTTTTTT CASSLDPVAGELFF
. TRBJ1-1 TRBV19 . TGTGCCAGTGGGGCCCCCCTCGTGACTGAAGCTTTCTTT CASGAPLVTEAFF
. TRBJ2-7 TRBV6-5 . TGTGCCAGCAGTTACTCGACGGCAGGGGACGAGCAGTACTTC CASSYSTAGDEQYF
TRBD2 TRBJ2-7 TRBV7-2 few TGTGCCAGCAGCTTAGATCCTAGCGGGAGGGACGAGCAGTACTTC CASSLDPSGRDEQYF
. TRBJ2-3 TRBV7-9 . TGTTCCCCTAGAGGGAACTTAAATACGCAGTATTTT CSPRGNLNTQYF
TRBD1 TRBJ2-7 TRBV11-3 . TGTGCCAGCGGACCACAGGGGAGCTCCTACGAGCAGTACTTC CASGPQGSSYEQYF
TRBD2 TRBJ2-7 TRBV28 . TGTGCCAGCAGTTGGACGGGAGGGAGCTACGAGCAGTACTTC CASSWTGGSYEQYF
. TRBJ2-5 TRBV5-1 . TGCGCCAGCAGCTTACCACAGGGATCTGGTGAGACCCAGTACTTC CASSLPQGSGETQYF
. TRBJ2-3 TRBV11-2 . TGTGCCAGCAGCGGTAACAGGGTTACAGGAGATACGCAGTATTTT CASSGNRVTGDTQYF
TRBD1 TRBJ1-5 TRBV10-3 . TGTGCCATCAGGTCCGCGACAGGGAGCAATCAGCCCCAGCATTTT CAIRSATGSNQPQHF
TRBD2 TRBJ2-1 TRBV10-2 . TGCGCCAGCACGGGAGGGAATGAGCAGTTCTTC CASTGGNEQFF
. TRBJ1-5 TRBV2 . TGTGCCAGCGCCCTTGGGGTGGGAGGGAATCAGCCCCAGCATTTT CASALGVGGNQPQHF
. TRBJ2-5 TRBV7-7 . TGTGCCAGCAGTTTCACAGGGTGGGAGACCCAGTACTTC CASSFTGWETQYF
. TRBJ2-7 TRBV6-6 . TGTGCCAGCAGACCAGACTCCTACGAGCAGTACTTC CASRPDSYEQYF
. TRBJ1-1 TRBV19 . TGTGCCAGTAGTACCGTCACTGAAGCTTTCTTT CASSTVTEAFF
. TRBJ2-7 TRBV6-1 . TGTGCCAGCAGTGACCCGGGGGAATCCTACGAGCAGTACTTC CASSDPGESYEQYF
TRBD1 TRBJ2-2 TRBV27 few TGTGCCAGCTATCCACAGGGGGCGCGGAACACCGGGGAGCTGTTTTTT CASYPQGARNTGELFF
TRBD1 TRBJ1-2 TRBV28 . TGTGCCAGCAGTGGCGCCGGGACAGGGAGCTGGGACTATGGCTACACCTTC CASSGAGTGSWDYGYTF
TRBD2 TRBJ2-3 TRBV28 . TGTGCCAGCAGACTAGCGGGAGGGTTAGATACGCAGTATTTT CASRLAGGLDTQYF
TRBD1 TRBJ1-2 TRBV27 once TGTGCCAGCCTAGGGGACAGCCCTGGGGGTAACTATGGCTACACCTTC CASLGDSPGGNYGYTF
TRBD2 TRBJ2-1 TRBV28 . TGTGCCAGCAGTACTACTTACACGGGACTAACCTACAATGAGCAGTTCTTC CASSTTYTGLTYNEQFF
. TRBJ2-1 TRBV19 . TGTGCCAGTAGTTTTCGGGGGGCATCCTACAATGAGCAGTTCTTC CASSFRGASYNEQFF
TRBD1 TRBJ2-7 TRBV6-5 . TGTGCCAGCAGACTCGGACAGGGGGACGAGCAGTACTTC CASRLGQGDEQYF
. TRBJ1-5 TRBV9 . TGTGCCAGCAGCGCTACTGCCATTGGGAGTCAGCCCCAGCATTTT CASSATAIGSQPQHF
TRBD1 TRBJ2-7 TRBV25-1 once TGTGCCAGCAGTGATGTGGACAGGGGATCGGACTACGAGCAGTACTTC CASSDVDRGSDYEQYF
. TRBJ1-5 TRBV27 . TGTGCCAGCAGTTTATCGATCGGCAGTAGCTGGCCCCAGCATTTT CASSLSIGSSWPQHF
TRBD1 TRBJ2-5 TRBV28 once TGTGCCAGCAGTTTTACGGGACAGGACCAAGAGACCCAGTACTTC CASSFTGQDQETQYF
. TRBJ2-1 TRBV7-2 . TGTGCCAGCAGCTTATGGCACAGAACCTACAATGAGCAGTTCTTC CASSLWHRTYNEQFF
. TRBJ1-1 TRBV5-1 . TGCGCCAGCAGCCACTCGGGAGGTCCTGAAGCTTTCTTT CASSHSGGPEAFF
TRBD1 TRBJ1-4 TRBV6-6 few TGTGCCAGCAGGACCGGGACAGATTATGAAAAACTGTTTTTT CASRTGTDYEKLFF
. TRBJ1-2 TRBV27 . TGTGCCAGCAGGCCGGGGTTGAAGGACTACTATGGCTACACCTTC CASRPGLKDYYGYTF
. TRBJ2-5 TRBV15 . TGTGCCACCAGCAGAGATACGGAGCAAGAGACCCAGTACTTC CATSRDTEQETQYF
. TRBJ2-2 TRBV7-8 . TGTGCCAGCAGGGGTAGACAGGCCGGGGAGCTGTTTTTT CASRGRQAGELFF
. TRBJ1-2 TRBV14 . TGTGCCAGCAGCCTTGGGACAAGCTATGGCTACACCTTC CASSLGTSYGYTF
. TRBJ1-1 TRBV7-9 . TGTGCCAGCAGCTTACATGCGGGTTTTTACACTGAAGCTTTCTTT CASSLHAGFYTEAFF
. TRBJ2-7 TRBV15 . TGTGCCACCAGCACAGACAGGAACAGGTTACCCTACGAGCAGTACTTC CATSTDRNRLPYEQYF
. TRBJ2-3 TRBV7-6 . TGTGCCAGCAGCCGCCGCCAGGGAGATACGCAGTATTTT CASSRRQGDTQYF
TRBD2 TRBJ2-3 TRBV29-1 . TGCAGCGTTGAACGAATAGCGGGAGAGTTGACAGATACGCAGTATTTT CSVERIAGELTDTQYF